The 13 T cell receptor beta chains in this list originate from one sample, sequenced in a study of blood T cells in healthy people across ages. Together with a sample-barcoded 5' primer, a J-beta primer mix was included in a second PCR lasting about 6 to 12 cycles. TCRdb independently ran MiXCR on the 5' RACE reads; one entry per CDR3 protein. The sample lists approximately 1,100,000 distinct CDR3 sequences; 35% to 55% were seen once. Sample: blood. The receptors were gathered from a woman aged 60-75 years in good health.

This clonotype was counted a few times. The chain carries TRBV20-1 and TRBJ2-7; either TRBD1 or TRBD2 may fit D (5 bases each). Germline CDR1 DFQATT, CDR2 SNEGSKA (reference sequence). Deletions cut 6 bases from V and 3 bases from J, with 12 bases between. The CDR3 extends over 12 amino acids. Here the CDR3 reads CSAEGQDYEQYF. CDR3 coding DNA: TGCAGTGCCGAGGGGCAGGACTACGAGCAGTACTTC.

The DNA of the CDR3 is TGCAGTGTACTGAGGAACACTGAAGCTTTCTTT. It yields the protein CSVLRNTEAFF. The gene calls are TRBV20-1 and TRBJ1-1; D is unclear. Germline CDR1 is DFQATT and CDR2 is SNEGSKA (reference sequence). This CDR3 has 11 residues. V was trimmed by 7 bases and J by 1 base, leaving 7 bases between them.

The V and J genes are TRBV5-4 and TRBJ2-1, with 8 bases aligning to TRBD2. The germline gives CDR1 SGHNT, CDR2 YYREEE (reference sequence). This CDR3 spans 17 amino acids. With 0 bases clipped from V and 8 bases from J, the junction kept 13 bases outside the gene matches. CDR3 nucleotides: TGTGCCAGCAGCTTGGCTCCAGCGGGAGCGCGACTTGATGAGCAGTTCTTC. It yields the protein CASSLAPAGARLDEQFF.

The V and J genes are TRBV12-3 or TRBV12-4 and TRBJ1-5; 7 bases line up with TRBD1. The CDR3 length is 13 residues. With 6 bases clipped from V and 3 bases from J, the junction kept 2 bases outside the gene matches. CDR3 protein: CASSDRVNQPQHF. The CDR3 bases are TGTGCCAGCAGCGACAGGGTCAATCAGCCCCAGCATTTT.

The chain carries TRBV6-1 and TRBJ2-3; a possible D gene is TRBD2 (5 bases). The V end was cut by 5 bases, the J end by 0 bases, with 12 bases between. Germline V gives CDR1 MNHNS, CDR2 SASEGT. This CDR3 has 15 residues. The CDR3 is CASSPGPGSTDTQYF. Written as DNA, the CDR3 is TGTGCCAGCAGTCCCGGACCGGGGAGCACAGATACGCAGTATTTT.

The chain carries TRBV6-1 and TRBJ2-1; 8 bases match TRBD2. Germline CDR1 and CDR2: MNHNS and SASEGT. With 5 bases clipped from V and 3 bases from J, the junction kept 12 bases outside the gene matches. CDR3 length equals 17 residues. In nucleotides, the CDR3 is TGTGCCAGCAGTCCCGGCGGGGGGAGGAAGGTCTACAATGAGCAGTTCTTC. Its protein is CASSPGGGRKVYNEQFF.

The chain carries TRBV7-9 and TRBJ2-7; 8 bases line up with TRBD1. This CDR3 has 15 residues. In germline, CDR1 is SEHNR, CDR2 FQNEAQ (reference sequence). V gave up 5 bases and J gave up 3 bases; unmatched junction bases: 9. The CDR3 loop reads CASSPPTGEVYEQYF. DNA of the CDR3: TGTGCCAGCAGCCCCCCGACAGGGGAGGTCTACGAGCAGTACTTC.

A few counts support this clonotype. Compared with germline, one end of the junction differs, possibly owing to a read error. J is TRBJ2-4 and V is TRBV7-9, with a possible D match to TRBD1 (6 bases). CDR3 length equals 13 residues. Germline CDR1 SEHNR, CDR2 FQNEAQ (reference sequence). In DNA form, the CDR3 reads TGTGCCAGCAGCCGGACAGCCGAAAACATTCAGTACTTC. Translated, it gives CASSRTAENIQYF. Based on the CDR3 plus reference TRBV7-9 and TRBJ2-4, the full variable domain is DTGVSQNPRHKITKRGQNVTFRCDPISEHNRLYWYRQTLGQGPEFLTYFQNEAQLEKSRLLSDRFSAERPKGSFSTLEIQRTEQGDSAMYLCASSRTAENIQYFGAGTRLSVL.

The chain carries TRBV20-1 and TRBJ2-6, with 7 bases that match TRBD1. The CDR3 runs to 14 residues. The V segment lost 4 bases and the J segment 2 bases; nucleotides outside the gene matches: 2. The germline V gene has CDR1 DFQATT and CDR2 SNEGSKA (reference sequence). The CDR3 reads CSATRGPGANVLTF. The DNA of the CDR3 is TGCAGTGCTACAAGGGGGCCTGGGGCCAACGTCCTGACTTTC.

Comment on this clonotype: Germline and junction disagree at one end, which may indicate a read error. The gene calls are TRBV28 and TRBJ2-5; 8 nucleotides align to TRBD2. CDR3 length equals 16 residues. CDR1 is MDHEN, CDR2 SYDVKM, per germline. The chain's CDR3 is CTSSVTSEGGQETQYF. In DNA, the CDR3 is TGTACCAGCAGTGTGACTAGCGAGGGTGGGCAAGAGACCCAGTACTTC.

The CDR3 nucleotides are TGCAGTGCTAGAGTTAGCGGGGGGGCAGTAGGGACCTACAATGAGCAGTTCTTC. Residues: CSARVSGGAVGTYNEQFF. V and J are TRBV20-1 and TRBJ2-1, with 11 bases matching TRBD2. Germline loops: CDR1 DFQATT, CDR2 SNEGSKA (reference sequence). CDR3 size: 18 residues. With 1 base clipped from V and 2 bases from J, the junction kept 10 bases outside the gene matches.

The V and J genes are TRBV5-1 and TRBJ2-2; 11 nucleotides line up with TRBD2. The germline gives CDR1 SGHRS, CDR2 YFSETQ. This CDR3 is built from 16 residues. The ends lost 4 bases at V and 4 bases at J; junction bases unmatched: 6. The CDR3 here is CASSPRLAGPTGELFF. In DNA form, the CDR3 reads TGCGCCAGCAGCCCAAGACTAGCGGGACCCACCGGGGAGCTGTTTTTT.

This clonotype was seen a few times. The chain combines TRBV7-9 with TRBJ2-1, with 7 positions matching TRBD1. With V trimmed by 5 bases and J by 0 bases, 4 bases remained unmatched. The germline CDR1 and CDR2 sequences are SEHNR and FQNEAQ (reference sequence). The CDR3 loop spans 15 amino acids. The CDR3 loop reads CASSRGQNSYNEQFF. The CDR3 DNA follows: TGTGCCAGCAGCAGGGGACAGAACTCCTACAATGAGCAGTTCTTC.